This note documents a single T cell receptor (beta chain) sequence. Antigen specificity is unknown. The data originate from a study of high-grade serous ovarian cancer treatment subgroups. V lost 0 bases to trimming and J lost 2 bases, with 15 bases between them. The CDR3 spans 17 residues. Germline CDR1 is SGHTA and CDR2 is FQGNSA. Findings and caveats of the study: Different patients shared almost no repertoire; same-patient tumors shared about 0.11 to 0.79. Bulk tumor TCR sequencing gave no spatial information.

Tumor tissue was taken before any definitive surgery or chemotherapy was given. TCRdb's copy holds only in-frame clones and misses some; the assay was immunoSEQ multiplex PCR. The sample records approximately 6,600 clones, 60% to 85% being singletons. Sequencing was performed on tumor tissue. The rearrangement links TRBV7-2 to TRBJ2-3; D could derive from TRBD1 or TRBD2 (6 bases each). The sequence was obtained from a human donor with high-grade serous ovarian cancer. The CDR3 DNA is TGTGCCAGCAGCTTAGCTTTTGGAGGGGGGACCACAGATACGCAGTATTTT. It yields the protein CASSLAFGGGTTDTQYF.